This is a list of T cell receptor beta chains from one sample in a study of T cells expressing NK-cell markers. After re-calling the 5' RACE reads, TCRdb lists one entry per CDR3 protein, DNA absent. The sample has about 550,000 distinct CDR3 sequences; the top ten hold around 4%. Sequencing used blood T cells: a sorted CD56 or NKG2C T cell subset, CD4+ or CD8+ T cells, or bulk PBMC T cells (not recorded which). The receptors were sampled from a young man in good health. CDR3s include the opening cysteine and the closing phenylalanine or tryptophan. Fields, in order: J gene, V gene, CDR3 protein.

j_call: TRBJ1-5; v_call: TRBV6-1; cdr3_aa: CASSVTDRGGQPQHF
j_call: TRBJ2-1; v_call: TRBV29-1; cdr3_aa: CSVDLGLGGNEQFF
j_call: TRBJ2-5; v_call: TRBV15; cdr3_aa: CATSRARGGQETQYF
j_call: TRBJ2-7; v_call: TRBV4-3; cdr3_aa: CASSQGGAYEQYF
j_call: TRBJ2-1; v_call: TRBV18; cdr3_aa: CASSPAGSYNEQFF
j_call: TRBJ2-2; v_call: TRBV6-2/TRBV6-3; cdr3_aa: CASRTRGSQLGGELFF
j_call: TRBJ2-1; v_call: TRBV14; cdr3_aa: CASSQLGTIPPNEQFF
j_call: TRBJ2-1; v_call: TRBV5-5; cdr3_aa: CASSLAWGDNEQFF
j_call: TRBJ2-1; v_call: TRBV20-1; cdr3_aa: CSALGPTSIYNEQFF
j_call: TRBJ1-2; v_call: TRBV5-6; cdr3_aa: CASRERGPGYGYTF
j_call: TRBJ1-1; v_call: TRBV9; cdr3_aa: CASSSPRGGAFF
j_call: TRBJ2-1; v_call: TRBV7-6; cdr3_aa: CASSPSDRTSGINEQFF
j_call: TRBJ2-1; v_call: TRBV5-1; cdr3_aa: CASSSRDRVGNEQFF
j_call: TRBJ2-1; v_call: TRBV7-8; cdr3_aa: CASSFVGVTGYNEQFF
j_call: TRBJ1-6; v_call: TRBV5-4; cdr3_aa: CASSPPGQDNSPLHF
j_call: TRBJ1-2; v_call: TRBV15; cdr3_aa: CATSRAGDLGKGYTF
j_call: TRBJ2-3; v_call: TRBV20-1; cdr3_aa: CSARVGTTSTDTQYF
j_call: TRBJ2-5; v_call: TRBV7-8; cdr3_aa: CASSLVDGRDVETQYF
j_call: TRBJ2-3; v_call: TRBV7-2; cdr3_aa: CASSQTTGVDTQYF
j_call: TRBJ2-6; v_call: TRBV12-3/TRBV12-4; cdr3_aa: CASRILGAPGANVLTF
j_call: TRBJ1-4; v_call: TRBV19; cdr3_aa: CASSMRQFNEKLFF
j_call: TRBJ2-1; v_call: TRBV6-2/TRBV6-3; cdr3_aa: CASSIAGVPNEQFF
j_call: TRBJ1-4; v_call: TRBV20-1; cdr3_aa: CSARDRPIQEGWREKLFF
j_call: TRBJ2-1; v_call: TRBV10-3; cdr3_aa: CAISELSPSVDGEFF
j_call: TRBJ1-6; v_call: TRBV5-1; cdr3_aa: CASSLAPGQGASPLHF
j_call: TRBJ2-4; v_call: TRBV12-3/TRBV12-4; cdr3_aa: CASSLAGWVVKNIQYF
j_call: TRBJ2-1; v_call: TRBV24-1; cdr3_aa: CATSDPKTGFGGNEQFF
j_call: TRBJ2-2; v_call: TRBV7-9; cdr3_aa: CASRRTGTANTGELFF
j_call: TRBJ2-7; v_call: TRBV4-2; cdr3_aa: CASSQIERSGRAYEQYF
j_call: TRBJ2-1; v_call: TRBV7-2; cdr3_aa: CASSSPGPAQFF
j_call: TRBJ2-1; v_call: TRBV19; cdr3_aa: CASTPGYYNEQFF
j_call: TRBJ1-4; v_call: TRBV6-5; cdr3_aa: CASSYSGTGNTNEKLFF
j_call: TRBJ1-6; v_call: TRBV12-3/TRBV12-4; cdr3_aa: CASSLSDTGNSPLHF
j_call: TRBJ2-1; v_call: TRBV11-2; cdr3_aa: CASSLDTSGILGEQFF
j_call: TRBJ2-3; v_call: TRBV21-1; cdr3_aa: CASSKGGTGGADTQYF
j_call: TRBJ2-7; v_call: TRBV7-6; cdr3_aa: CASSPLAGGFSYEQYF
j_call: TRBJ2-3; v_call: TRBV29-1; cdr3_aa: CSVEGTLTVDTQYF
j_call: TRBJ2-1; v_call: TRBV20-1; cdr3_aa: CSARDGPTEVGFF
j_call: TRBJ2-7; v_call: TRBV7-2; cdr3_aa: CASSQTDYEQYF
j_call: TRBJ2-2; v_call: TRBV7-9; cdr3_aa: CASSPTGGDDELFF
j_call: TRBJ2-3; v_call: TRBV20-1; cdr3_aa: CSAEPGQGSDTQYF
j_call: TRBJ2-1; v_call: TRBV15; cdr3_aa: CATSSSQMRAEQFF
j_call: TRBJ2-7; v_call: TRBV3-1; cdr3_aa: CASSTGQIYEQYF
j_call: TRBJ1-1; v_call: TRBV27; cdr3_aa: CASSPGQGKEGAFF
j_call: TRBJ2-7; v_call: TRBV5-4; cdr3_aa: CASSPGTGQSYEQYF
j_call: TRBJ1-1; v_call: TRBV5-1; cdr3_aa: CASSSDRREAFF
j_call: TRBJ1-1; v_call: TRBV7-9; cdr3_aa: CASSQDSNTEAFF
j_call: TRBJ2-1; v_call: TRBV10-3; cdr3_aa: CAITGTPNEQFF
j_call: TRBJ2-1; v_call: TRBV7-2; cdr3_aa: CASSNQGALRINEQFF
j_call: TRBJ2-5; v_call: TRBV7-8; cdr3_aa: CASSRPRTVQETQYF
j_call: TRBJ2-7; v_call: TRBV6-5; cdr3_aa: CASSTRAYEQYF
j_call: TRBJ1-1; v_call: TRBV7-9; cdr3_aa: CACVGGNTEAFF
j_call: TRBJ1-1; v_call: TRBV18; cdr3_aa: CASSPRTGGDANTEAFF
j_call: TRBJ2-1; v_call: TRBV20-1; cdr3_aa: CSAAGRTSGRPYNEQFF